Shown below are 10 T cell receptor beta chains from a single sample sequenced in a study of T cells in Graves' hyperthyroidism and ophthalmopathy. RNA transcripts were the template for amplifying TCR beta CDR3 regions. Primed by the HTBI set, a first-round RT-PCR was run on the TCR CDR3. TCRdb reanalysed the multiplex PCR reads using MiXCR and keeps one entry per CDR3 protein. Seen here are some 460,000 distinct CDR3 sequences, around a sixth observed once, and the top ten hold roughly 7.4%. Sequences were obtained from blood. The origin of the receptors is a woman aged 18-29 years with Graves' hyperthyroidism.

This clonotype was found once. CDR3 residues: CAWSVLQAGWGGYTF. In nucleotides, the CDR3 is TGTGCCTGGAGTGTACTTCAGGCCGGCTGGGGAGGCTACACCTTC. V is TRBV30 and J is TRBJ1-2, with no clear D. This CDR3 spans 15 amino acids. V lost 0 bases, J lost 8 bases, and 19 bases lay in between. Germline lookup yields CDR1 GTSNPN and CDR2 SVGIG (reference sequence).

The chain has TRBV9 and TRBJ1-2; 9 nucleotides match TRBD1. There are 20 residues in the CDR3. Trimming took 2 bases from V and 5 from J; bases not matched to a gene: 22. Germline loops: CDR1 SGDLS, CDR2 YYNGEE. CDR3 residues: CASSVGRGTGSGVTGYGYTF. The CDR3 DNA reads as TGTGCCAGCAGCGTCGGGAGGGGGACAGGGAGCGGGGTCACGGGTTATGGCTACACCTTC.

Many counts were recorded for this clonotype. V is TRBV3-1 and J is TRBJ1-1; D is possibly TRBD1 (5 bases). Germline V gives CDR1 LGHDT, CDR2 YNNKEL (reference sequence). Deletions cut 1 base from V and 5 bases from J, with 11 bases between. The CDR3 totals 14 residues. The CDR3 nucleotides read TGTGCCAGCAGCCAAGCTGGGGGATGGACTGAAGCTTTCTTT. It translates to CASSQAGGWTEAFF.

This clonotype was recorded at least ten times. The chain uses TRBV13 and TRBJ2-3, with TRBD2 identical over 9 bases. The germline V gene encodes CDR1 PRHDT and CDR2 FYEKMQ (reference sequence). The CDR3 runs 17 residues. Trimming removed 5 bases from V and 3 bases from J; junction bases left unmatched: 12. The CDR3 here is CASSLRGASGATDTQYF. DNA for the CDR3: TGTGCCAGCAGCCTCCGCGGGGCTAGCGGGGCAACAGATACGCAGTATTTT.

This clonotype was picked up many times. The genes are TRBV30 and TRBJ2-7; D unresolved. CDR3 size: 10 residues. Germline values: CDR1 GTSNPN, CDR2 SVGIG (reference sequence). DNA of the CDR3: TGTGCACCGACCCGTTACGAGCAGTACTTC. As protein: CAPTRYEQYF. Looking up the rest from reference TRBV30 and TRBJ2-7 gives the full variable domain: SQTIHQWPATLVQPVGSPLSLECTVEGTSNPNLYWYRQAAGRGLQLLFYSVGIGQISSEVPQNLSASRPQDRQFILSSKKLLLSDSGFYLCAPTRYEQYFGPGTRLTVT.

This clonotype was counted at least ten times. CDR3 coding DNA: TGCGCCAGCAGCTTGACGACAGGGGGGTCCTACGAGCAGTACTTC. It is translated as CASSLTTGGSYEQYF. The chain links TRBV5-1 to TRBJ2-7, with 9 bases aligning to TRBD1. The CDR3 consists of 15 residues. In germline, CDR1 is SGHRS, CDR2 YFSETQ. Trimming took 1 base from V and 1 from J; bases not matched to a gene: 3.

This clonotype has only a few counts. The rearrangement uses TRBV12-3 or TRBV12-4 and TRBJ1-1, with 9 bases fitting TRBD1. The CDR3 totals 15 residues. The junction had 10 bases not matched to a gene; V was cut back by 8 bases and J by 3 bases. The CDR3 protein is CASCTGGAKDTEAFF. CDR3 nucleotides: TGTGCCAGCTGTACAGGGGGCGCGAAGGACACTGAAGCTTTCTTT.

This clonotype was detected only a few times. This chain uses TRBV13 with TRBJ2-3; D uncertain. The CDR3 sequence is 14 residues long. The V gene's germline CDR1 is PRHDT and CDR2 FYEKMQ (reference sequence). Trimming cost V 5 bases and J 2 bases, with 11 bases left between them. CDR3 sequence: CASSTRRYTDTQYF. As DNA, the CDR3 is TGTGCCAGCAGCACCCGACGGTACACAGATACGCAGTATTTT.

In its sample, this clonotype was seen many times. The chain employs TRBV19 and TRBJ1-2; 9 bases agree with TRBD1. This CDR3 is built from 14 residues. Germline lookup yields CDR1 LNHDA and CDR2 SQIVND (reference sequence). The ends lost 4 bases at V and 7 bases at J; junction bases unmatched: 7. DNA for the CDR3: TGTGCCAGTAGTACGGGACAGGGACCGCTTGGCTACACCTTC. As protein: CASSTGQGPLGYTF.

In this sample, this clonotype turned up many times. This chain uses TRBV19 with TRBJ2-5; TRBD1 matches at 7 bases. From germline, CDR1 is LNHDA and CDR2 SQIVND (reference sequence). The trim removed 4 bases at V and 2 bases at J, leaving 1 base unmatched. The CDR3 totals 13 residues. DNA for the CDR3: TGTGCCAGTAGTACGGGACAGCAAGAGACCCAGTACTTC. It codes for CASSTGQQETQYF.